This T cell receptor (beta chain) was captured by sequencing in a study of control samples from healthy donors and cancer patients. The V gene lost 0 bases and the J gene lost 4 bases, with 13 bases spanning the gap. The CDR3 is 15 amino acids. Germline V lookup: CDR1 SGHKS, CDR2 YYEKEE (reference sequence). The data were produced by immunoSEQ multiplex PCR, yet TCRdb's version contains in-frame clones alone and is incomplete. The table includes 100,000 to 150,000 clones, more than 75% detected once. The rearrangement uses TRBV5-5 and TRBJ1-2; D may be TRBD1 (6 bases). The clonotype originates from a man aged 25-40 years in good health. The material sequenced was blood. The CDR3: CASSLAEGVRYGYTF. The DNA for the CDR3 is TGTGCCAGCAGCTTGGCGGAGGGGGTTCGCTATGGCTACACCTTC.